Each of the 22 T cell receptor beta chains below was sequenced from the same sample in a study of blood T cell repertoires in COVID-19. Clones were sequenced by immunoSEQ multiplex PCR, and TCRdb holds only the in-frame ones, with some missing. The sample includes around 100,000 clones, 70% to 90% seen only once; the top ten take approximately 3.5%. The sample comprised peripheral blood. The receptors originated from a human donor in a cohort sampled during active COVID-19.

This clone appeared a few times. The J gene is TRBJ1-5, the V gene TRBV7-2; D is unresolved. Between the trimmed V and J ends, which lost 5 bases and 4 bases, there was a span of 18 bases. The CDR3 is 16 residues long. Germline CDR1 SGHTA, CDR2 FQGNSA. CDR3 protein: CASSTRNDLSNQPQHF. CDR3 sequence (DNA): TGTGCCAGCAGCACTAGAAACGATCTCTCGAATCAGCCCCAGCATTTT.

This chain uses TRBV6-2 or TRBV6-3 with TRBJ1-1; maybe TRBD1 (5 bases). Germline V gives CDR1 MNHEY, CDR2 SVGEGT. V was pared by 0 bases and J by 4 bases, with 9 bases between. The CDR3 consists of 14 residues. The CDR3 DNA is TGTGCCAGCAGTTACTCCAGGGCCGGCACTGAAGCTTTCTTT. Translating it yields CASSYSRAGTEAFF.

The rearrangement uses TRBV10-1 and TRBJ2-7; tentative D call: TRBD2 (5 bases). The V and J ends lost 2 bases and 3 bases respectively, with 8 bases between them. CDR1 WNHNN and CDR2 SYGVQD come from the germline V gene (reference sequence). This CDR3 has 13 amino acids. For the CDR3, the DNA is TGCGCCAGCAGTGAGCGCCGGGACTACGAGCAGTACTTC. Protein: CASSERRDYEQYF.

The chain carries TRBV15 and TRBJ2-5; 8 nucleotides align to TRBD1. CDR1 is LNHNV, CDR2 YYDKDF, per germline (reference sequence). This CDR3 has 16 residues. The ends lost 3 bases at V and 5 bases at J; junction bases unmatched: 11. CDR3 protein: CATSRFGQGGLETQYF. The CDR3 coding sequence is TGTGCCACCAGCAGGTTTGGACAGGGAGGATTGGAGACCCAGTACTTC.

The genes are TRBV4-1 and TRBJ1-1, with D unresolved. The germline V and J ends were trimmed by 0 bases and 7 bases, with 15 bases remaining between them. This CDR3 has 15 amino acids. Germline V CDR1 and CDR2: MGHRA, YSYEKL. CDR3 amino acids: CASSQDFGERIEAFF. CDR3 coding DNA: TGCGCCAGCAGCCAAGATTTTGGGGAGAGGATTGAAGCTTTCTTT.

This clone was seen more than once but under ten times. J is TRBJ2-7 and V is TRBV27; TRBD2 might be the D (5 bases). In germline, CDR1 is MNHEY, CDR2 SMNVEV (reference sequence). This CDR3 comprises 19 residues. The V end lost 3 bases, the J end lost 1 base, and 25 bases lay between the germline ends. Written as DNA, the CDR3 is TGTGCCAGCAGTTTCCGGGGTACGAATACAATTCAACTGTCCTACGAGCAGTACTTC. Translation gives CASSFRGTNTIQLSYEQYF.

This clone showed up just once. V usage is TRBV27 and J usage is TRBJ2-1, with D perhaps TRBD1 (6 bases). Looked up from germline, CDR1 is MNHEY and CDR2 is SMNVEV (reference sequence). This CDR3 has 15 residues. Trimming removed 2 bases from V and 10 bases from J, with 18 bases in between. CDR3: CASSLLGTLGREQFF. Here the CDR3 DNA reads TGTGCCAGCAGTTTACTCGGGACATTGGGTAGGGAGCAGTTCTTC.

This rearrangement joins TRBV28 to TRBJ2-5; 7 positions match TRBD2. V lost 2 bases to trimming and J lost 1 base; unmatched junction nucleotides: 7. The CDR3 is made up of 16 amino acids. Germline values: CDR1 MDHEN, CDR2 SYDVKM. CDR3 protein: CASSLGGSGAQETQYF. Written as DNA, the CDR3 is TGTGCCAGCAGTTTAGGCGGGAGTGGGGCCCAAGAGACCCAGTACTTC.

The V and J genes are TRBV3-1 (or the pseudogene TRBV3-2) and TRBJ1-1; maybe TRBD1 (5 bases). The CDR3 consists of 15 residues. With 4 bases removed from V and 1 base from J, the gap between germline ends came to 13 bases. Germline V gives CDR1 LGHDT, CDR2 YNNKEL (reference sequence). The CDR3 DNA follows: TGTGCCAGCAGCCCCCAGACAGTCGGGAACACTGAAGCTTTCTTT. Its protein product is CASSPQTVGNTEAFF.

The V call is TRBV21-1, the J call TRBJ2-3; the DNA was not used to check the table's D call, TRBD2. TRBV21-1 corresponds to a pseudogene. The CDR3 is made up of 16 amino acids. The CDR3 reads CASSKVTAPGGDTQYF. CDR3 bases: TGTGCCAGCAGCAAAGTTACAGCGCCCGGGGGGGATACGCAGTATTTT.

The chain joins TRBV7-2 to TRBJ2-2; TRBD2 might be the D (5 bases). The V end was cut by 0 bases, the J end by 3 bases, with 8 bases between. The germline CDR1 and CDR2 sequences are SGHTA and FQGNSA. The CDR3 totals 15 residues. CDR3 coding DNA: TGTGCCAGCAGCTTAGCAGGACTGTACACCGGGGAGCTGTTTTTT. It specifies CASSLAGLYTGELFF.

The chain uses TRBV29-1 and TRBJ1-3; D might be TRBD1 (5 bases). This CDR3 contains 14 residues. Between the trimmed V and J ends, which lost 7 bases and 0 bases, there was a span of 13 bases. The germline gives CDR1 SQVTM, CDR2 ANQGSEA. CDR3 in DNA: TGCAGCGGGGGGTACGGGTCCTCTGGAAACACCATATATTTT. Translation: CSGGYGSSGNTIYF.

This clone was detected once. In DNA, the CDR3 is TGTGCCAGCGGACCCGGACAGGGAAGCGAGCAGTACTTC. Its translation is CASGPGQGSEQYF. This chain joins TRBV27 and TRBJ2-7; 8 bases agree with TRBD1. V trimming: 8 bases; J trimming: 6 bases; junction bases outside the gene matches: 9. The CDR3 covers 13 residues. Germline CDR1 reads MNHEY; CDR2 reads SMNVEV (reference sequence).

This clone came up many times. This chain connects TRBV5-1 to TRBJ2-1; TRBD2 matches 15 bases. The V gene end was trimmed by 4 bases and the J gene end by 0 bases; junction bases not matched to a gene: 11. The CDR3 runs to 20 residues. CDR1 and CDR2 from the germline V gene are SGHRS and YFSETQ. Here the CDR3 DNA reads TGCGCCAGCAGCCCGAGGACTAGCGGGAGGGCAAGGAGCTCCTACAATGAGCAGTTCTTC. Residues: CASSPRTSGRARSSYNEQFF.

The rearrangement uses TRBV24-1 and TRBJ1-2, with TRBD1 matching 9 bases. J gave up 5 bases and V 3 bases, and 3 bases lay outside the gene matches. The germline gives CDR1 KGHDR, CDR2 SFDVKD. This CDR3 spans 14 amino acids. CDR3 nucleotides: TGTGCCACCAGTGATGTGACAGGGGGGTATGGCTACACCTTC. This codes for CATSDVTGGYGYTF.

The rearrangement joins TRBV9 to TRBJ2-5, with TRBD2 identical over 9 bases. The CDR3 has 14 amino acids. With V trimmed by 4 bases and J by 4 bases, 5 bases remained unmatched. The germline CDR1 and CDR2 sequences are SGDLS and YYNGEE. Here the CDR3 reads CASSPRGGSETQYF. The DNA for the CDR3 is TGTGCCAGCAGCCCGCGGGGGGGGTCAGAGACCCAGTACTTC. Full variable domain (outside the CDR3, taken from reference TRBV9 and TRBJ2-5): DSGVTQTPKHLITATGQRVTLRCSPRSGDLSVYWYQQSLDQGLQFLIQYYNGEERAKGNILERFSAQQFPDLHSELNLSSLELGDSALYFCASSPRGGSETQYFGPGTRLLVL.

The chain carries TRBV25-1 and TRBJ1-2; D unclear. CDR1 is MGHDK and CDR2 is SYGVNS in the germline V gene. V shed 2 bases and J shed 2 bases, with 9 bases lying between them. The CDR3 loop spans 14 amino acids. The CDR3 coding sequence is TGTGCCAGCAGTGAACCGGGAGACAACTATGGCTACACCTTC. Translation: CASSEPGDNYGYTF.

The rearrangement links TRBV28 to TRBJ2-7; D ambiguous. V dropped 1 base and J dropped 4 bases, with 11 bases sitting between them. Germline CDR1 reads MDHEN; CDR2 reads SYDVKM. The CDR3 extends over 14 amino acids. The DNA of the CDR3 is TGTGCCAGCAGTTTATCTTCTCCCCCGTACGAGCAGTACTTC. This codes for CASSLSSPPYEQYF.

This chain links TRBV5-1 with TRBJ2-2; D is possibly TRBD1 (5 bases). The V gene lost 2 bases and the J gene lost 6 bases, with 5 bases spanning the gap. Per the germline V gene, CDR1 is SGHRS and CDR2 is YFSETQ. The CDR3 totals 12 residues. CDR3 protein: CASSLGAGELFF. The CDR3 DNA reads as TGCGCCAGCAGCTTAGGGGCCGGGGAGCTGTTTTTT.

The CDR3 coding sequence is TGTGCCAGCAGCTCCGGGGCCCCCGGCGGGGTGAACACTGAAGCTTTCTTT. Translating gives CASSSGAPGGVNTEAFF. V and J are TRBV7-9 and TRBJ1-1, with TRBD1 as a possible D gene (5 bases). The germline V gene has CDR1 SEHNR and CDR2 FQNEAQ (reference sequence). CDR3 length: 17 amino acids. Trimming cost V 4 bases and J 0 bases, with 18 bases left between them.

The chain has TRBV5-1 and TRBJ2-1; 8 bases map to TRBD2. This CDR3 has 16 residues. Trimming cost V 4 bases and J 1 base; bases outside gene matches: 7. The germline V gene has CDR1 SGHRS and CDR2 YFSETQ. CDR3 DNA: TGCGCCAGCAGCCAAGGACTAGCTCCGTCCTACAATGAGCAGTTCTTC. Translating it yields CASSQGLAPSYNEQFF.

This clone appeared a single time. The CDR3 nucleotides are TGTGCCAGCAGAGACAGGTACTCTTCCTACGAGCAGTACTTC. Protein: CASRDRYSSYEQYF. The chain is built from TRBV28 and TRBJ2-7; a weak D match, TRBD1 (6 bases). The germline gives CDR1 MDHEN, CDR2 SYDVKM. The CDR3 consists of 14 residues. Trimming took 6 bases from V and 1 from J, leaving 13 bases between them. Supplemented by reference TRBV28 and TRBJ2-7, the full variable domain reads DVKVTQSSRYLVKRTGEKVFLECVQDMDHENMFWYRQDPGLGLRLIYFSYDVKMKEKGDIPEGYSVSREKKERFSLILESASTNQTSMYLCASRDRYSSYEQYFGPGTRLTVT.